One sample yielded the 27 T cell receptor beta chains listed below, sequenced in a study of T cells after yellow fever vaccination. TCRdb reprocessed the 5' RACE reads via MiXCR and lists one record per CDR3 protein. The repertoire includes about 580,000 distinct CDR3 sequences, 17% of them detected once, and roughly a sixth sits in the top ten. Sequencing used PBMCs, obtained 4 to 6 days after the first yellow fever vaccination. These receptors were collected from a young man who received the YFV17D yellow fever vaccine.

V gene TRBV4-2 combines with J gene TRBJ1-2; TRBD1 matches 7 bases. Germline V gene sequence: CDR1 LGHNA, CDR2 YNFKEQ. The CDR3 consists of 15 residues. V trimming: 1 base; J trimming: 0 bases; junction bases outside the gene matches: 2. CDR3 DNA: TGTGCCAGCAGCCAAGGGGACAGAGCTAACTATGGCTACACCTTC. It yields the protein CASSQGDRANYGYTF.

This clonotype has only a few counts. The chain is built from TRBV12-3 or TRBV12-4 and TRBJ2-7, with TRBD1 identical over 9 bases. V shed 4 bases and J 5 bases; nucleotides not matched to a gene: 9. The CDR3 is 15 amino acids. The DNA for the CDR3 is TGTGCCAGCAGTTACGCCGGGACAGGGCTCAACGAGCAGTACTTC. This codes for CASSYAGTGLNEQYF.

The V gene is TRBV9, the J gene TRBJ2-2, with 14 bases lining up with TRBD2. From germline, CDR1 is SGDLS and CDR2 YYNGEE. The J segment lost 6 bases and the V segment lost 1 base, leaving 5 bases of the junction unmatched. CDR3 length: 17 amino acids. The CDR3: CASSVKGLAGGAGELFF. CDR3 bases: TGTGCCAGCAGCGTAAAAGGACTAGCGGGGGGTGCCGGGGAGCTGTTTTTT. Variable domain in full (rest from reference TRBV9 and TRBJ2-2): DSGVTQTPKHLITATGQRVTLRCSPRSGDLSVYWYQQSLDQGLQFLIQYYNGEERAKGNILERFSAQQFPDLHSELNLSSLELGDSALYFCASSVKGLAGGAGELFFGEGSRLTVL.

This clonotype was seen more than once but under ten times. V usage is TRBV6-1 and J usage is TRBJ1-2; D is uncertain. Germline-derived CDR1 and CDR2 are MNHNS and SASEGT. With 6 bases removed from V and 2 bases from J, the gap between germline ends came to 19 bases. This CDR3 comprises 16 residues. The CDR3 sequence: CASRARAGGTNYGYTF. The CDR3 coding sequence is TGTGCCAGCAGGGCTAGGGCGGGCGGCACAAACTATGGCTACACCTTC.

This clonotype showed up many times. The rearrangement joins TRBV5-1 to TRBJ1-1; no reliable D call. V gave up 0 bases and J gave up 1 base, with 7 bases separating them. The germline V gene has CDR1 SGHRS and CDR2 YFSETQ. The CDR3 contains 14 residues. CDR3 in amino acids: CASSLVNGNTEAFF. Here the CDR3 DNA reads TGCGCCAGCAGCTTGGTCAACGGGAACACTGAAGCTTTCTTT.

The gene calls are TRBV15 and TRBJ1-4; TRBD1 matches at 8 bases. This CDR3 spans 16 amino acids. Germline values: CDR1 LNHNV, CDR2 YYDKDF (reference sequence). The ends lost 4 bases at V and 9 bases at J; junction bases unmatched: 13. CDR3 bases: TGTGCCACCAGCAAAACCAGACAGGGGATAAATCAAAAACTGTTTTTT. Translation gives CATSKTRQGINQKLFF.

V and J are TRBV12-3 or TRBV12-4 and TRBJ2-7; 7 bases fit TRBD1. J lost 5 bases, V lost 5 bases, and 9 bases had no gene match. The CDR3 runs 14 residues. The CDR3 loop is CASSPSRDSHEQYF. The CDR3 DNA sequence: TGTGCCAGCAGTCCTAGTAGGGACAGCCACGAGCAGTACTTC.

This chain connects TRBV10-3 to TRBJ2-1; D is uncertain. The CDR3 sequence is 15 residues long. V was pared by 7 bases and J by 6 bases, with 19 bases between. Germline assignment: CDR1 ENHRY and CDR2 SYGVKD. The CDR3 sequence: CAIKFSPKPGNEQFF. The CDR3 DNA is TGTGCCATCAAGTTTAGTCCGAAACCGGGCAATGAGCAGTTCTTC.

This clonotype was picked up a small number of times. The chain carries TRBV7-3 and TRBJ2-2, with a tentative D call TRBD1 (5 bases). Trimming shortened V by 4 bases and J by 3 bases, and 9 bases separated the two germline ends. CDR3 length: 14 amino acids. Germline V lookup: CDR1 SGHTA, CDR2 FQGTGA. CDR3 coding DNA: TGTGCCAGCAGCTCGGACACCTACACCGGGGAGCTGTTTTTT. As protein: CASSSDTYTGELFF.

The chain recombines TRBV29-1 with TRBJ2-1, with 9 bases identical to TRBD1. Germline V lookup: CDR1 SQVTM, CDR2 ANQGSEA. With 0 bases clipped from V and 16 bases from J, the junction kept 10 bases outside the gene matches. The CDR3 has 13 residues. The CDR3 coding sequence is TGCAGCGTTGAAGACCTGGACAGGGGTCACCTATTCTTC. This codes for CSVEDLDRGHLFF.

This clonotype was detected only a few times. The CDR3 protein is CASSLGAPSERGDEQFF. The CDR3 nucleotides read TGTGCCAGCAGCTTAGGCGCTCCTAGCGAGCGGGGGGATGAGCAGTTCTTC. V and J are TRBV7-8 and TRBJ2-1; 9 positions agree with TRBD2. This CDR3 contains 17 residues. Trimming cost V 1 base and J 8 bases; bases outside gene matches: 12. The germline V gene has CDR1 SGHVS and CDR2 FQNEAQ. The whole variable domain, remainder taken from reference TRBV7-8 and TRBJ2-1, is GAGVSQSPRYKVAKRGQDVALRCDPISGHVSLFWYQQALGQGPEFLTYFQNEAQLDKSGLPSDRFFAERPEGSVSTLKIQRTQQEDSAVYLCASSLGAPSERGDEQFFGPGTRLTVL.

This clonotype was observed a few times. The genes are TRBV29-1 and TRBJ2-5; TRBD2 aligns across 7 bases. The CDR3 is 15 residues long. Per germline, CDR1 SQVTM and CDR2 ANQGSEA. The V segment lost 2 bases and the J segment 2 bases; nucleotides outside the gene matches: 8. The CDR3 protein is CSVEIGRGIQETQYF. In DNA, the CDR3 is TGCAGCGTTGAAATTGGGCGGGGGATTCAAGAGACCCAGTACTTC.

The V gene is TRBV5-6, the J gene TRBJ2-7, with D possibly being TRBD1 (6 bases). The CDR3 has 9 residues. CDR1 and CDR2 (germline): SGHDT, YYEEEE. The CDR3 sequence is CASPTPGAV. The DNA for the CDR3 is TGTGCCAGCCCTACCCCAGGGGCCGTC.

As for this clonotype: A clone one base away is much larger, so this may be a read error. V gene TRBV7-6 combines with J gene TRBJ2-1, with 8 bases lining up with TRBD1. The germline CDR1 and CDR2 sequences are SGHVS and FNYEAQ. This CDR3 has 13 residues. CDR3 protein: CASAGGPYNEHFF. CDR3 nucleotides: TGTGCCAGCGCAGGGGGCCCATACAATGAGCATTTCTTC.

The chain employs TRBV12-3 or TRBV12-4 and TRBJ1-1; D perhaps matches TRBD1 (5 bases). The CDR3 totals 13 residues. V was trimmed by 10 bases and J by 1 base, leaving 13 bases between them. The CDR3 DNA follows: TGTGCCAACAGGAAGGAGAGGAACACTGAAGCTTTCTTT. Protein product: CANRKERNTEAFF.

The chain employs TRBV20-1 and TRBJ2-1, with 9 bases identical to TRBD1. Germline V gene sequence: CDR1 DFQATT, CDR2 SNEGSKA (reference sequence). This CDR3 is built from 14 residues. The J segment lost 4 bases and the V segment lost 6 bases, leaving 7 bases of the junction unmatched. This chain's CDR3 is CSARDRVGYNEQFF. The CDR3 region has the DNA TGCAGTGCGAGGGACAGGGTAGGGTACAATGAGCAGTTCTTC.

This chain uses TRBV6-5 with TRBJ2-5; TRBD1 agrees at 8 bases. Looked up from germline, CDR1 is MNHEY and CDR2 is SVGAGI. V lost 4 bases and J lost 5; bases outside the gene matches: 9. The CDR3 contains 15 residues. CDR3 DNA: TGTGCCAGCAGTTCCCACGACAGGGGCGGTGAGACCCAGTACTTC. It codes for CASSSHDRGGETQYF.

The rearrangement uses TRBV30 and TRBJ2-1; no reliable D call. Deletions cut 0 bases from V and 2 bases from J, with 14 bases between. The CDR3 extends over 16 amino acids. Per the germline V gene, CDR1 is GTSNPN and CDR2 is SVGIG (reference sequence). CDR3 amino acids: CAWSVSARRPYNEQFF. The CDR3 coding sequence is TGTGCCTGGAGTGTTTCGGCCCGAAGGCCCTACAATGAGCAGTTCTTC.

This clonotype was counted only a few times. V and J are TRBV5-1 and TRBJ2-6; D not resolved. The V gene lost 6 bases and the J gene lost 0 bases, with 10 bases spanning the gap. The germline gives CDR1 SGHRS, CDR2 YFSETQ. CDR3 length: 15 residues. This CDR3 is CASNDDPSGANVLTF. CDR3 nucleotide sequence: TGCGCCAGCAACGACGACCCCTCTGGGGCCAACGTCCTGACTTTC.

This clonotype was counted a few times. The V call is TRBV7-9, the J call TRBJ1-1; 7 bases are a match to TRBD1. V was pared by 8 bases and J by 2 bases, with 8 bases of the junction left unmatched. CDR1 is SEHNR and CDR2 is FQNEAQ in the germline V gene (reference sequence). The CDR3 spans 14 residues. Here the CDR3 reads CASVQGESNTEAFF. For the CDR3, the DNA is TGTGCCAGCGTGCAGGGGGAGTCCAACACTGAAGCTTTCTTT.

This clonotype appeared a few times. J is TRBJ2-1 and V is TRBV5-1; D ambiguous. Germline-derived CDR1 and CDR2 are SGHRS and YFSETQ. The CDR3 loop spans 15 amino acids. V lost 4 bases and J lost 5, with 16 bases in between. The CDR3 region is CASSRGWSRDNEQFF. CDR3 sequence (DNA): TGCGCCAGCAGCCGCGGCTGGAGTAGAGACAATGAGCAGTTCTTC.

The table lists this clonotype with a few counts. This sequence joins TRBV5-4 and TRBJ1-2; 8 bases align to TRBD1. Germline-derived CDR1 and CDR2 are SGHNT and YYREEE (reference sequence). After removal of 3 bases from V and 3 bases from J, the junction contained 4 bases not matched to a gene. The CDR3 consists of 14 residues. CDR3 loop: CASSSGQGDYGYTF. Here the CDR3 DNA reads TGTGCCAGCAGCTCCGGACAGGGAGACTATGGCTACACCTTC.

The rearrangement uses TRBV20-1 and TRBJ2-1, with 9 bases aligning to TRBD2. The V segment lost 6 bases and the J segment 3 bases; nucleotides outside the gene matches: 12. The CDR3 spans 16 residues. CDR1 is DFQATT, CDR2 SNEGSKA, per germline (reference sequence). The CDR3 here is CSARRPLAGVYNEQFF. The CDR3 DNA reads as TGCAGTGCCCGACGCCCCTTAGCGGGGGTCTACAATGAGCAGTTCTTC.

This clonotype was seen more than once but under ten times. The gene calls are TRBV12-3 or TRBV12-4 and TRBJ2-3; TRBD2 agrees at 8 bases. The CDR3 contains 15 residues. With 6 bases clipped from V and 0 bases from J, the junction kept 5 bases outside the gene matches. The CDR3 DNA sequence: TGTGCCAGCAGGCTGACTAGCGTCAGCACAGATACGCAGTATTTT. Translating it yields CASRLTSVSTDTQYF.

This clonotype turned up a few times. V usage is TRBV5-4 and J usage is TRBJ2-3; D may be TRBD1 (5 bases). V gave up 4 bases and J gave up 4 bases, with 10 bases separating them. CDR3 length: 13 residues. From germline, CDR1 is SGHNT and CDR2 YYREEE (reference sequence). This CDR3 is CASSPRGSDTQYF. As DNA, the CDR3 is TGTGCCAGCAGCCCTAGGGGCTCAGATACGCAGTATTTT.

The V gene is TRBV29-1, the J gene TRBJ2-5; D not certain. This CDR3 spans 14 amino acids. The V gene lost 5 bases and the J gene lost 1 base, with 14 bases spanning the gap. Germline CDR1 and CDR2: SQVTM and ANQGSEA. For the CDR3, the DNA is TGCAGCGTTTCTACTTTAATTCTCCAAGAGACCCAGTACTTC. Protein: CSVSTLILQETQYF.

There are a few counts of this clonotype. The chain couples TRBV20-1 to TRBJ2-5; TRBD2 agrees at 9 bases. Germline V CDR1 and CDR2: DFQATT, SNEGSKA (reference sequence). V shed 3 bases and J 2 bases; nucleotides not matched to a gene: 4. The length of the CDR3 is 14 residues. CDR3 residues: CSARRTSGQETQYF. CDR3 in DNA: TGCAGTGCTAGGCGAACTAGCGGGCAAGAGACCCAGTACTTC.